This T cell receptor (beta chain) emerged from a study of identical twins. Trimming cost V 2 bases and J 2 bases, with 7 bases left between them. The CDR3 consists of 13 residues. Germline-derived CDR1 and CDR2 are MNHNS and SASEGT. Study-wide results and caveats: The more abundant beta clonotypes in cord blood had fewer insertions, and memory repertoires did not show this.

This clonotype came up a few times. Its antigen remains unidentified. One entry per CDR3 protein results from TCRdb running MiXCR on the 5' RACE reads. The repertoire holds 1.5 million to 2 million distinct CDR3 sequences, with roughly 35% as singletons. Input material: cord blood. The chain employs TRBV6-1 and TRBJ2-7; D is uncertain. The receptor comes from a newborn girl in good health. The CDR3 bases are TGTGCCAGCAGTGAACCTCCCACCTACGAGCAGTACTTC. This translates into CASSEPPTYEQYF.